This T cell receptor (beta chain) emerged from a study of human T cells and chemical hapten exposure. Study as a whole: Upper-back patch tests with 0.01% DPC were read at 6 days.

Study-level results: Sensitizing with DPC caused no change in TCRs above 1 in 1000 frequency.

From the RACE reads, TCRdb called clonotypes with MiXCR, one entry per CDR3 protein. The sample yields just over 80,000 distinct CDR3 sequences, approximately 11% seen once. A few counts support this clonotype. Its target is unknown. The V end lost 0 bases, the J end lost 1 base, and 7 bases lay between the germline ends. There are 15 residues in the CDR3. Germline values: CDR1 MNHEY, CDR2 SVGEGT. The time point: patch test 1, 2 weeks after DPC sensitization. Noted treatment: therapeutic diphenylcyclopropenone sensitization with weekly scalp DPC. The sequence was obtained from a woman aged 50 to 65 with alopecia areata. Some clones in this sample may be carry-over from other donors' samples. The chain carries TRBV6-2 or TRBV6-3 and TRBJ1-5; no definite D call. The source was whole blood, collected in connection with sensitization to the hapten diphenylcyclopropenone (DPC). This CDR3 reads CASSYSGRSNQPQHF. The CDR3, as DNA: TGTGCCAGCAGTTACTCCGGACGGAGCAATCAGCCCCAGCATTTT.